The entry below gives a single T cell receptor (beta chain) sequence along with its context. The antigen remains unidentified. Measured with immunoSEQ multiplex PCR; TCRdb has only the in-frame clones, and not every one. Of tens of thousands of clones in the sample, approximately 90% are singletons; the top ten hold 5.9%. Germline-derived CDR1 and CDR2 are SGHRS and YFSETQ. The CDR3 contains 13 residues. V was cut by 5 bases and J by 1 base, with 9 bases left in between. This record comes from a study of T cell clonotyping in hematopoietic cell transplantation. General study results and limits: Without cell sorting, CD4 versus CD8 contributions remain unresolved. After transplant, recipient diversity fell while pathologically expanded clonotypes grew through day 180. Higher Inverse Simpson Index values in graft donor and pretransplant recipient predicted broader posttransplant TCR diversity.

Time point specified: recipient sample about 28 days before transplant, after cytoreduction. Sequenced material: peripheral blood mononuclear cells, taken before stem cell transplant. The chain employs TRBV5-1 and TRBJ1-1, with D perhaps TRBD1 (5 bases). This sequence originates from a man in his sixties with biphenotypic leukemia. Some clones in this sample may be carry-over from other donors' samples. In DNA form, the CDR3 reads TGCGCCAGCAGTGCAGGGTCGAACACTGAAGCTTTCTTT. This sequence encodes CASSAGSNTEAFF.